Sequencing of this TCR beta chain was carried out in a study of cytomegalovirus exposure and HLA in healthy donors. Findings of the study overall: Per published reports, the classifier diagnosed cytomegalovirus status with high specificity and sensitivity. Apparent HLA restriction characterized most CMV-associated TCR beta chains in a later analysis.

To note about this clone: Its specificity is unknown.

The PCR ran on 60 Vbeta and 13 Jbeta primers. How the authors handled the data: Per a later analysis, the number of unique TCR beta chains was roughly 87 million, of which 8.5 million to 11 million were shared. The assay was immunoSEQ multiplex PCR, and TCRdb's table has in-frame clones only and misses some. The V and J calls and clone size were taken over from that table, and D and trimming were inferred from the DNA. Found here are hundreds of thousands of clones, roughly 82% of them singletons; the top ten hold 6%. The sample comprised PBMCs. The receptor was isolated from a man aged 40-55 years in good health and CMV-seropositive.

CDR3 loop: CASSRRETGGRRGNTIYF. The CDR3 DNA reads TGTGCCAGCAGCCGTAGGGAGACAGGGGGCCGGCGGGGAAACACCATATATTTT. The chain links TRBV11-2 to TRBJ1-3, with 10 bases that match TRBD1. The germline V gene encodes CDR1 SGHAT and CDR2 FQNNGV. The CDR3 consists of 18 residues. The V and J ends lost 5 bases and 4 bases, in that order; junction bases with no gene match: 14.